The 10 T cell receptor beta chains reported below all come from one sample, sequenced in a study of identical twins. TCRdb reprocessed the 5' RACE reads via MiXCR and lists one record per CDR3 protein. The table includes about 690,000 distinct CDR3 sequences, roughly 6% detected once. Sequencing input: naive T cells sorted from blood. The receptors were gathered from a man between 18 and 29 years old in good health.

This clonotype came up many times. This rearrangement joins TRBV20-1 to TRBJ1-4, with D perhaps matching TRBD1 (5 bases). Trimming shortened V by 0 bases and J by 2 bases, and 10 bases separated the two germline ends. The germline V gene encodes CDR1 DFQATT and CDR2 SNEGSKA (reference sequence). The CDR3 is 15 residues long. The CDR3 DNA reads TGCAGTGCTAGAGATAGAGGGGTGACTAATGAAAAACTGTTTTTT. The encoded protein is CSARDRGVTNEKLFF.

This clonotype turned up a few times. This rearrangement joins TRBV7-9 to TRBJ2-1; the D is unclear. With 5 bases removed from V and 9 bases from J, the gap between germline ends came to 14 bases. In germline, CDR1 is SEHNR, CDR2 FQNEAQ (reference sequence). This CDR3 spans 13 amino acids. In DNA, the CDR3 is TGTGCCAGCAGCCCTGCGGTCATCAGTGAGCAGTTCTTC. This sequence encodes CASSPAVISEQFF.

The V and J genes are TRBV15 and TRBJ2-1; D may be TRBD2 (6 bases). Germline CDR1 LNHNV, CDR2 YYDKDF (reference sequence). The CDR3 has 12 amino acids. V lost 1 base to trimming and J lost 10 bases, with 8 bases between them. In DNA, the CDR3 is TGTGCCACCAGCAGAGCTGGAGGGGAGCAGTTCTTC. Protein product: CATSRAGGEQFF.

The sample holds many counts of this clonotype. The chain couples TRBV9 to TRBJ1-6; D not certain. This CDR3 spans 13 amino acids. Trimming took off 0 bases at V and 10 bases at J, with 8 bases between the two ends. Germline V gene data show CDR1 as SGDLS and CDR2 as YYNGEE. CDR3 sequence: CASSVGGPSPLHF. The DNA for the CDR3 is TGTGCCAGCAGCGTAGGTGGGCCCTCACCCCTCCACTTT.

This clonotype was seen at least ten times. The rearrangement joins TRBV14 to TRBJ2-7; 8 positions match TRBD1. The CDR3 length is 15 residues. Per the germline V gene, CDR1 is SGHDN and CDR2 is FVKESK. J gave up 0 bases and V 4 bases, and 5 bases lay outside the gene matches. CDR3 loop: CASSPLGQGSYEQYF. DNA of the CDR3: TGTGCCAGCAGCCCTCTTGGACAGGGCTCCTACGAGCAGTACTTC.

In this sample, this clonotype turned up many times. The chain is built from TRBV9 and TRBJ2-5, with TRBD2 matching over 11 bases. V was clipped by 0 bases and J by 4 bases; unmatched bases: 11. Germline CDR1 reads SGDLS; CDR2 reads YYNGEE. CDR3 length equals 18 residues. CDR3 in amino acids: CASSVATSGGRAGETQYF. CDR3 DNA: TGTGCCAGCAGCGTAGCTACTAGCGGGGGCAGGGCGGGAGAGACCCAGTACTTC.

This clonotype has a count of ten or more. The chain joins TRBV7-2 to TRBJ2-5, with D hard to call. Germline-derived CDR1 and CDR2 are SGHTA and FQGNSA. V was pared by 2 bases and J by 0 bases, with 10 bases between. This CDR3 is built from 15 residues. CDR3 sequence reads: CASSLWSEYQETQYF. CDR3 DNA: TGTGCCAGCAGCTTATGGTCAGAATACCAAGAGACCCAGTACTTC.

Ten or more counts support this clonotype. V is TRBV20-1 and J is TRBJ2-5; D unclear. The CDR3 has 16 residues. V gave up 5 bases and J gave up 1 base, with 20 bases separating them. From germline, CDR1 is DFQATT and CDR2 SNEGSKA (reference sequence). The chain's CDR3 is CSAETDRANLQETQYF. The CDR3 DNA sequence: TGCAGTGCTGAGACGGACCGGGCTAACCTCCAAGAGACCCAGTACTTC.

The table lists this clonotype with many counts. The DNA of the CDR3 is TGTGCCAGCAGTCTATCCCGGGGGAGCTACGAGCAGTACTTC. It yields the protein CASSLSRGSYEQYF. The chain is built from TRBV12-3 or TRBV12-4 and TRBJ2-7, with D tentatively TRBD2 (6 bases). V was pared by 5 bases and J by 3 bases, with 14 bases between. The CDR3 loop spans 14 amino acids.

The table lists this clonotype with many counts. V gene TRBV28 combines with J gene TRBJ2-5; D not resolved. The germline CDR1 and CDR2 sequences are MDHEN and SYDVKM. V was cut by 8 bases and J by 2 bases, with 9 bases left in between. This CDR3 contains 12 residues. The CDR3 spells CASGEAQETQYF. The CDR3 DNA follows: TGTGCCAGCGGTGAGGCTCAAGAGACCCAGTACTTC.